The following is a TCR beta chain sequence with its context. The Seattle patients joined while their infection was active and were tracked longitudinally afterward. The germline gives CDR1 SQVTM, CDR2 ANQGSEA. The CDR3 contains 15 residues. V shed 5 bases, J shed 1 base, and the junction held 7 bases outside the gene matches. Source study methods: Scientists estimated how many nucleated cells there were by amplifying reference gene primers. Using immunoSEQ multiplex PCR, the repertoire was profiled, and TCRdb retains in-frame clones only, with some absent. The V and J calls and the clone size are those of that table, but D and trimming were determined from the DNA. The sample lists about 480,000 clones, 88% occurring once. These data are taken from a study of blood T cell repertoires in COVID-19. On the study more broadly: The origin of the acute and convalescent COVID-19 samples was the United States, Italy and Spain. Sample material is recorded as cDNA or gDNA derived from T cells, B-cell-depleted T cells, or PBMCs.

Specimen: peripheral blood. V and J are TRBV29-1 and TRBJ2-2, with TRBD1 matching over 7 bases. The TCR comes from a woman aged 45-60 years with COVID-19, enrolled during active disease. The CDR3 sequence: CSVSQTGKNTGELFF. CDR3 nucleotides: TGCAGCGTTTCCCAGACAGGGAAGAACACCGGGGAGCTGTTTTTT.